These 17 T cell receptor beta chains were all obtained from the same sample, sequenced in a study of blood T cell repertoires in COVID-19. Assay used: immunoSEQ multiplex PCR; TCRdb lists only in-frame clones, some missing. The sample includes roughly 110,000 clones, roughly 84% of them seen just once. The specimen sequenced was peripheral blood. The receptors stem from a human donor in a cohort sampled during active COVID-19.

The V and J genes are TRBV25-1 and TRBJ2-3; TRBD1 aligns across 7 bases. This CDR3 is built from 16 residues. J lost 1 base, V lost 3 bases, and 7 bases had no gene match. Germline V gives CDR1 MGHDK, CDR2 SYGVNS. CDR3 sequence: CASSDRQGVGTDTQYF. CDR3 bases: TGTGCCAGCAGTGACCGACAGGGAGTTGGCACAGATACGCAGTATTTT.

This chain uses TRBV19 with TRBJ2-7; D gene uncertain. V was trimmed by 4 bases and J by 9 bases, leaving 16 bases between them. Looked up from germline, CDR1 is LNHDA and CDR2 is SQIVND (reference sequence). CDR3 length: 13 amino acids. The CDR3 here is CASSRQATTGQYF. The CDR3 nucleotides read TGTGCCAGTAGTAGGCAGGCGACGACCGGGCAGTACTTC. The entire variable domain, with the rest obtained from reference TRBV19 and TRBJ2-7, is as follows: DGGITQSPKYLFRKEGQNVTLSCEQNLNHDAMYWYRQDPGQGLRLIYYSQIVNDFQKGDIAEGYSVSREKKESFPLTVTSAQKNPTAFYLCASSRQATTGQYFGPGTRLTVT.

This chain uses TRBV28 with TRBJ2-7; D gene uncertain. The V end lost 5 bases, the J end lost 7 bases, and 12 bases lay between the germline ends. Germline V gene data show CDR1 as MDHEN and CDR2 as SYDVKM. The CDR3 loop spans 12 amino acids. The CDR3 spells CASSPPVEEQYF. In DNA form, the CDR3 reads TGTGCCAGCAGTCCCCCGGTTGAGGAGCAGTACTTC.

The chain is built from TRBV11-2 and TRBJ2-3, with D possibly being TRBD2 (5 bases). Trimming took off 3 bases at V and 3 bases at J, with 7 bases between the two ends. The CDR3 runs 13 residues. Germline CDR1 and CDR2: SGHAT and FQNNGV. The CDR3 loop is CASSFRGTDTQYF. The CDR3 region has the DNA TGTGCCAGCAGCTTTCGCGGGACAGATACGCAGTATTTT.

This clone showed up just a few times. The gene calls are TRBV27 and TRBJ1-5; TRBD1 matches 9 bases. V dropped 5 bases and J dropped 6; count of bases not matched to a gene: 11. CDR1 is MNHEY, CDR2 SMNVEV, per germline (reference sequence). The CDR3 is 16 amino acids. The CDR3 region has the DNA TGTGCCAGCAGTCTACAGTACACAGGGGGCAGTCAGCCCCAGCATTTT. Protein sequence: CASSLQYTGGSQPQHF.

The rearrangement uses TRBV28 and TRBJ1-4; 8 nucleotides line up with TRBD1. With V trimmed by 2 bases and J by 8 bases, 7 bases remained unmatched. Germline V gene data show CDR1 as MDHEN and CDR2 as SYDVKM. The CDR3 consists of 15 residues. The CDR3 sequence: CASSLGGQVLEKLFF. CDR3 nucleotides: TGTGCCAGCAGTTTAGGGGGACAGGTTCTCGAAAAACTGTTTTTT.

This rearrangement joins TRBV7-2 to TRBJ1-6, with D possibly being TRBD1 (6 bases). The CDR3 is 15 residues long. V gave up 5 bases and J gave up 5 bases, with 13 bases separating them. Looked up from germline, CDR1 is SGHTA and CDR2 is FQGNSA. This CDR3 is CASSTQGRNNSPLHF. For the CDR3, the DNA is TGTGCCAGCAGCACTCAGGGGAGAAATAATTCACCCCTCCACTTT.

The chain carries TRBV2 and TRBJ2-7, with 11 bases matching TRBD2. Germline V gene lookup returns CDR1 SNHLY and CDR2 FYNNEI. The CDR3 covers 12 residues. V shed 6 bases and J 7 bases; nucleotides not matched to a gene: 2. Here the CDR3 DNA reads TGTGCCAGCAGAAGACTAGCGGGGGAGCAGTACGTC. Translated, it gives CASRRLAGEQYV.

The chain joins TRBV5-6 to TRBJ2-7; 7 nucleotides line up with TRBD1. The CDR3 sequence is 14 residues long. The germline CDR1 and CDR2 sequences are SGHDT and YYEEEE. After removal of 4 bases from V and 4 bases from J, the junction contained 8 bases not matched to a gene. The CDR3 DNA is TGTGCCAGCAGCAAAGGACAGGTCTCATACGAGCAGTACGTC. It is translated as CASSKGQVSYEQYV.

The chain links TRBV14 to TRBJ2-5, with a possible D match to TRBD2 (6 bases). This CDR3 is 15 amino acids long. With 5 bases removed from V and 1 base from J, the gap between germline ends came to 14 bases. Germline CDR1 SGHDN, CDR2 FVKESK. The CDR3 sequence is CASSGRGAGQETQYF. For the CDR3, the DNA is TGTGCCAGCAGCGGACGCGGGGCTGGCCAAGAGACCCAGTACTTC.

This clone turned up a few times. V gene TRBV12-3 or TRBV12-4 combines with J gene TRBJ2-7; TRBD1 agrees at 8 bases. The junction had 1 base not matched to a gene; V was cut back by 2 bases and J by 7 bases. CDR3 length: 12 amino acids. The CDR3 loop reads CASSLRDREQYF. CDR3 DNA: TGTGCCAGCAGTTTAAGGGACAGGGAGCAGTACTTC.

This clone was seen a single time. This sequence joins TRBV7-9 and TRBJ2-5, with 14 positions matching TRBD2. The V and J ends lost 5 bases and 5 bases, in that order; junction bases with no gene match: 10. This CDR3 is built from 17 residues. Per germline, CDR1 SEHNR and CDR2 FQNEAQ (reference sequence). The CDR3 loop is CASSAQTSGRAGETQYF. Here the CDR3 DNA reads TGTGCCAGCAGCGCTCAGACTAGCGGGAGGGCTGGTGAGACCCAGTACTTC.

The chain employs TRBV7-9 and TRBJ2-5, with a weak D call TRBD2 (6 bases). The V and J ends lost 2 bases and 5 bases respectively, with 12 bases between them. The CDR3 sequence is 14 residues long. Germline CDR1 SEHNR, CDR2 FQNEAQ (reference sequence). CDR3 loop: CASSLPGVGETQYF. The CDR3 coding sequence is TGTGCCAGCAGCTTACCGGGAGTGGGTGAGACCCAGTACTTC. Variable domain in full (rest from reference TRBV7-9 and TRBJ2-5): DTGVSQNPRHKITKRGQNVTFRCDPISEHNRLYWYRQTLGQGPEFLTYFQNEAQLEKSRLLSDRFSAERPKGSFSTLEIQRTEQGDSAMYLCASSLPGVGETQYFGPGTRLLVL.

The rearrangement joins TRBV2 to TRBJ2-3; D not resolved. The germline CDR1 and CDR2 sequences are SNHLY and FYNNEI. V shed 4 bases and J shed 5 bases, with 7 bases lying between them. The length of the CDR3 is 12 residues. DNA for the CDR3: TGTGCCAGCAGTGGCCCGGGAGATACGCAGTATTTT. The encoded protein is CASSGPGDTQYF. Full variable domain (outside the CDR3, taken from reference TRBV2 and TRBJ2-3): EPEVTQTPSHQVTQMGQEVILRCVPISNHLYFYWYRQILGQKVEFLVSFYNNEISEKSEIFDDQFSVERPDGSNFTLKIRSTKLEDSAMYFCASSGPGDTQYFGPGTRLTVL.

The chain has TRBV10-3 and TRBJ2-7, with 9 bases identical to TRBD1. The CDR3 spans 14 residues. Looked up from germline, CDR1 is ENHRY and CDR2 is SYGVKD. After removal of 4 bases from V and 0 bases from J, the junction contained 1 base not matched to a gene. CDR3 region: CAISADRGSYEQYF. The DNA of the CDR3 is TGTGCCATCAGTGCGGACAGGGGCTCCTACGAGCAGTACTTC.

The CDR3 protein is CATSLDRVYGYTF. CDR3 sequence (DNA): TGTGCCACCAGCTTGGACAGGGTATATGGCTACACCTTC. The chain employs TRBV24-1 and TRBJ1-2; 8 positions match TRBD1. The germline gives CDR1 KGHDR, CDR2 SFDVKD. The CDR3 loop spans 13 amino acids. V trimming: 7 bases; J trimming: 5 bases; junction bases outside the gene matches: 5.

This sequence joins TRBV7-3 and TRBJ2-2, with 11 bases fitting TRBD2. The CDR3 is 16 residues long. Per germline, CDR1 SGHTA and CDR2 FQGTGA. The ends lost 4 bases at V and 2 bases at J; junction bases unmatched: 3. This chain's CDR3 is CASSSTSGGNTGELFF. DNA of the CDR3: TGTGCCAGCAGCTCAACTAGCGGGGGAAACACCGGGGAGCTGTTTTTT.